One sample yielded the 4 T cell receptor beta chains listed below, sequenced in a study of blood T cell repertoires in COVID-19. The protocol was immunoSEQ multiplex PCR, while the TCRdb copy is restricted to in-frame clones and leaves out a portion. This sample has 130,000 to 150,000 clones, with roughly 84% found just once. The sequenced material came from PBMCs or T cells enriched from blood (not recorded which). All receptors come from a woman between 50 and 59 years old who had been exposed to COVID-19.

The genes are TRBV9 and TRBJ2-3; TRBD1 might be the D (6 bases). The V gene's germline CDR1 is SGDLS and CDR2 YYNGEE. Trimming stripped 7 bases from V and 7 bases from J, with 16 bases between. The CDR3 extends over 13 amino acids. The CDR3 nucleotides are TGTGCCAGCTCGCTACAGGGTAGTAATACGCAGTATTTT. This gives the protein CASSLQGSNTQYF.

This clone showed up just once. This sequence joins TRBV5-1 and TRBJ1-2; a weak D match, TRBD1 (5 bases). The CDR3 runs to 14 residues. The germline V gene has CDR1 SGHRS and CDR2 YFSETQ. V gave up 6 bases and J gave up 7 bases, with 19 bases separating them. CDR3 nucleotides: TGCGCCAGCACGCCGGGGCAGGGAGGGTCTGGCTACACCTTC. Translating gives CASTPGQGGSGYTF. The variable domain in full, with the rest retrieved from reference TRBV5-1 and TRBJ1-2, is KAGVTQTPRYLIKTRGQQVTLSCSPISGHRSVSWYQQTPGQGLQFLFEYFSETQRNKGNFPGRFSGRQFSNSRSEMNVSTLELGDSALYLCASTPGQGGSGYTFGSGTRLTVV.

This clone was found a few times. The sample contains more than one DNA sequence encoding this CDR3. This chain joins TRBV5-5 and TRBJ2-1; D remains ambiguous. There are 11 residues in the CDR3. The V and J ends lost 4 bases and 7 bases respectively, with 6 bases between them. The germline V gene encodes CDR1 SGHKS and CDR2 YYEKEE (reference sequence). The CDR3 DNA reads TGTGCCAGCAGCCTATTGAATGAGCAGTTCTTC. Its translation is CASSLLNEQFF.

J is TRBJ2-3 and V is TRBV15, with a tentative D call TRBD1 (6 bases). The CDR3 runs to 17 residues. Germline V lookup: CDR1 LNHNV, CDR2 YYDKDF (reference sequence). V was cut by 0 bases and J by 0 bases, with 13 bases left in between. The CDR3 DNA follows: TGTGCCACCAGCAGAGACTCACAGGGATCTAGCACAGATACGCAGTATTTT. Translation: CATSRDSQGSSTDTQYF.